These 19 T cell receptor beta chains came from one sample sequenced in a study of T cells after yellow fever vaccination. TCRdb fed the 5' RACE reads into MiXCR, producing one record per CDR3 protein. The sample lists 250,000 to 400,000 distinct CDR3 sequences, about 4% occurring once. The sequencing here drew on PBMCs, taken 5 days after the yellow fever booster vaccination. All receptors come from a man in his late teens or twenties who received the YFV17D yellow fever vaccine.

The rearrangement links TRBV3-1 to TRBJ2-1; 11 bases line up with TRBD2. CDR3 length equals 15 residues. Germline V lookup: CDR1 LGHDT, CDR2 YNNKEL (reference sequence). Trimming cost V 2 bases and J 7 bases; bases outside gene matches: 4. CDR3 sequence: CASSQIAGGPNEQFF. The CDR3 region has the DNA TGTGCCAGCAGCCAAATAGCGGGGGGGCCAAATGAGCAGTTCTTC.

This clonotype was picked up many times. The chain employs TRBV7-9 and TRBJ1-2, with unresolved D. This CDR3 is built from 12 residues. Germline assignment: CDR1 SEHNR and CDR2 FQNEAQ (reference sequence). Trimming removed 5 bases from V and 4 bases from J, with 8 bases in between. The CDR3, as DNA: TGTGCCAGCAGCCCTGAGGCCTATGGCTACACCTTC. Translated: CASSPEAYGYTF.

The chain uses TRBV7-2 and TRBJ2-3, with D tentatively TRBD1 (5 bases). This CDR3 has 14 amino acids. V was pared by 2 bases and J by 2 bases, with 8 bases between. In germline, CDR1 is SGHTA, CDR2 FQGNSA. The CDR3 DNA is TGTGCCAGCAGCTTAACCAGGGTCACAGATACGCAGTATTTT. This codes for CASSLTRVTDTQYF.

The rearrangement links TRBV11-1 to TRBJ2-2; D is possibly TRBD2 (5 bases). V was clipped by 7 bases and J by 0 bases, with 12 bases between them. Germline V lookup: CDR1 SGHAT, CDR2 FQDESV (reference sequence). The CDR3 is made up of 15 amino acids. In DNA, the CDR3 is TGTGCCAGCACCTTCAGCGGAACGAACACCGGGGAGCTGTTTTTT. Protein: CASTFSGTNTGELFF. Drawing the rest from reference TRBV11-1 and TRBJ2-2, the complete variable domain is EAEVAQSPRYKITEKSQAVAFWCDPISGHATLYWYRQILGQGPELLVQFQDESVVDDSQLPKDRFSAERLKGVDSTLKIQPAELGDSAMYLCASTFSGTNTGELFFGEGSRLTVL.

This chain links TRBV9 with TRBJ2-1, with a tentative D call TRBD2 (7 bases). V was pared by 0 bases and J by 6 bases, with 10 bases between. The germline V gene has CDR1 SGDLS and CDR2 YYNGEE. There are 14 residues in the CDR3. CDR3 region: CASSVAGGSNEQFF. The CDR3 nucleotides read TGTGCCAGCAGCGTAGCGGGGGGCAGCAATGAGCAGTTCTTC.

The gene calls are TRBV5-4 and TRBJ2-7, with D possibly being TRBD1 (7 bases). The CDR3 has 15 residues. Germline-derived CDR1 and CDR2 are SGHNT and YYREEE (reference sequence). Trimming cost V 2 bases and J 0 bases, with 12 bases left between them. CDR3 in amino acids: CASSFGRGVSYEQYV. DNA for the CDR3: TGTGCCAGCAGCTTCGGCAGGGGGGTCTCCTACGAGCAGTACGTC.

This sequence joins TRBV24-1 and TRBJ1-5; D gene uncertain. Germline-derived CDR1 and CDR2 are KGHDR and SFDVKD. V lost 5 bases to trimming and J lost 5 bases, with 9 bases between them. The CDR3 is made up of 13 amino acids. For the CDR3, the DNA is TGTGCCACCAGTGCCATCGGCCATCAGCCCCAGCATTTT. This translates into CATSAIGHQPQHF.

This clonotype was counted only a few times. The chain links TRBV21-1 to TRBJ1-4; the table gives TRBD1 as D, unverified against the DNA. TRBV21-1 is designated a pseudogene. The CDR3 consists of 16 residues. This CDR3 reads CASSLDGGGKNEKLFF. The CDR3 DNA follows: TGTGCCAGCAGCCTGGACGGAGGGGGCAAAAATGAAAAACTGTTTTTT.

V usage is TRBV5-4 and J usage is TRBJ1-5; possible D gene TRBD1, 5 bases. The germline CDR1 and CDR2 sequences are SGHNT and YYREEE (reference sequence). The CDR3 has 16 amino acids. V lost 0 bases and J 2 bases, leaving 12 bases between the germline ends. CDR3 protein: CASSLAGQGRNQPQHF. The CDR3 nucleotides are TGTGCCAGCAGCTTGGCCGGGCAGGGACGCAATCAGCCCCAGCATTTT.

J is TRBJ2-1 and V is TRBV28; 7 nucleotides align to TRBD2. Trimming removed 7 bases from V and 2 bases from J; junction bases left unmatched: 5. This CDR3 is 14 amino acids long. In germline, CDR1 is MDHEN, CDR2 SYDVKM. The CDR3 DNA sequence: TGTGCCAGCACGGGAGCGGGGCCCTACAATGAGCAGTTCTTC. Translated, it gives CASTGAGPYNEQFF.

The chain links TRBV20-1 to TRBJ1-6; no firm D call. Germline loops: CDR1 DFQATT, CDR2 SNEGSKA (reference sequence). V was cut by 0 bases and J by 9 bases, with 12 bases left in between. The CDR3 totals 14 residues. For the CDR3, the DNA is TGCAGTGCTAGAGATTTGGCAGGAGGTTCACCCCTCCACTTT. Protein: CSARDLAGGSPLHF.

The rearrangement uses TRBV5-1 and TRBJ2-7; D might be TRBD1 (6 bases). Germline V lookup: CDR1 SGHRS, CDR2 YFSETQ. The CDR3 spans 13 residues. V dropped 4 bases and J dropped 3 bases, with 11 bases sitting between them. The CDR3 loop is CASSTGHNYEQYV. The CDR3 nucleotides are TGCGCCAGCAGCACGGGACATAACTACGAGCAGTACGTC.

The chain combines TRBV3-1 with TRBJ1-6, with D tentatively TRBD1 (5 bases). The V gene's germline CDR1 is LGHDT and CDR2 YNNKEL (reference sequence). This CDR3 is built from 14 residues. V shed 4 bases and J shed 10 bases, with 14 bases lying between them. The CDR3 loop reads CASSPRQGRSPLHF. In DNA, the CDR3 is TGTGCCAGCAGCCCCCGCCAGGGACGGTCACCCCTCCACTTT.

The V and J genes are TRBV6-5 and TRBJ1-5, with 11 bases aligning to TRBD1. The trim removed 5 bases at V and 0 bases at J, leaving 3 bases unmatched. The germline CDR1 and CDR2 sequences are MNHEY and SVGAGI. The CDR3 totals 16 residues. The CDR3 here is CASSGGQGDSNQPQHF. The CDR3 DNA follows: TGTGCCAGCAGTGGGGGACAGGGGGATAGCAATCAGCCCCAGCATTTT.

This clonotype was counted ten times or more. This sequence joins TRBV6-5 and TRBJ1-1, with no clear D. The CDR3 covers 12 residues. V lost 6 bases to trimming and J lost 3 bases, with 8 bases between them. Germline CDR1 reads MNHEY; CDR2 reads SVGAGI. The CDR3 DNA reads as TGTGCCAGCAGCCAAATGGACACTGAAGCTTTCTTT. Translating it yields CASSQMDTEAFF.

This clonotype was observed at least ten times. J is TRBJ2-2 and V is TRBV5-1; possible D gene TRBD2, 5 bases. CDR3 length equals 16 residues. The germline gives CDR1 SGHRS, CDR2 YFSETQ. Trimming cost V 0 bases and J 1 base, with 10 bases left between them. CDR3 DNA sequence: TGCGCCAGCAGCTTGGAGGCCGGGGTGAACACCGGGGAGCTGTTTTTT. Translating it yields CASSLEAGVNTGELFF.

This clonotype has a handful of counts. CDR3 sequence (DNA): TGTGCCAGCGGGCGGGGGACCCAGTACTTC. This encodes CASGRGTQYF. This chain joins TRBV2 and TRBJ2-5; possibly TRBD2 for D (6 bases). This CDR3 has 10 amino acids. The germline gives CDR1 SNHLY, CDR2 FYNNEI. V gave up 8 bases and J gave up 7 bases, with 8 bases separating them.

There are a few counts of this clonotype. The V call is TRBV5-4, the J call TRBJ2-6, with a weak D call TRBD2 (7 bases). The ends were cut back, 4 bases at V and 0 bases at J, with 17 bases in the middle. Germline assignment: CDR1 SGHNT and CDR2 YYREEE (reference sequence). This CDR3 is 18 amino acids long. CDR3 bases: TGTGCCAGCAGCCTTGGGAGGGGGGACTTCTCTGGGGCCAACGTCCTGACTTTC. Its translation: CASSLGRGDFSGANVLTF.

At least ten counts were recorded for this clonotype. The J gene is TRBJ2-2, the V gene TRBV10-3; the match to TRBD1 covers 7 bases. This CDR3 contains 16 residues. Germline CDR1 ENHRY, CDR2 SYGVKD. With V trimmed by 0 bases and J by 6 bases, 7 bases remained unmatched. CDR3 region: CAISESGTASAGELFF. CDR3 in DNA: TGTGCCATCAGTGAGTCAGGGACAGCCTCGGCCGGGGAGCTGTTTTTT.